Listed below are T cell receptor beta chains from one sample, sequenced in a study of blood T cell repertoires in COVID-19. Some clones are missing from TCRdb's copy, which holds only in-frame ones; the method was immunoSEQ multiplex PCR. Among around 260,000 clones listed, approximately 85% were seen once. Sequenced: peripheral blood. These receptors came from a human donor with COVID-19, enrolled during active disease. The donor label of this sample is uncertain. Both conserved end residues are part of each CDR3. The D gene is left open where the match is weak. For some rows the clone size is stated as once, few or many, or as a class when expanded; others skip it.

len: 15; d_gene: NA; abundance: NA; v_gene: TRBV30; j_gene: TRBJ2-7; CDR3aa: CAWSSWGDPSYEQYF; CDR3nt: TGTGCCTGGAGTTCTTGGGGGGACCCTTCCTACGAGCAGTACTTC
len: 16; d_gene: TRBD2; abundance: NA; v_gene: TRBV12-5; j_gene: TRBJ2-1; CDR3aa: CASGLRSSGSNNEQFF; CDR3nt: TGTGCTAGTGGTTTGAGATCTAGCGGGAGTAACAATGAGCAGTTCTTC
len: 15; d_gene: NA; abundance: NA; v_gene: TRBV6-5; j_gene: TRBJ1-1; CDR3aa: CASSYGEARNTEAFF; CDR3nt: TGTGCCAGCAGTTACGGGGAGGCACGGAACACTGAAGCTTTCTTT
len: 16; d_gene: TRBD2; abundance: NA; v_gene: TRBV5-1; j_gene: TRBJ2-5; CDR3aa: CASSFSLAGGLETQYF; CDR3nt: TGCGCCAGCAGCTTTTCTCTAGCGGGAGGGCTTGAGACCCAGTACTTC
len: 14; d_gene: NA; abundance: NA; v_gene: TRBV10-3; j_gene: TRBJ2-5; CDR3aa: CAIRDTGGGETQYF; CDR3nt: TGTGCCATCAGGGATACGGGGGGCGGAGAGACCCAGTACTTC
len: 14; d_gene: TRBD1; abundance: NA; v_gene: TRBV28; j_gene: TRBJ1-5; CDR3aa: CASSWGQDNQPQHF; CDR3nt: TGTGCCAGCAGTTGGGGACAGGACAATCAGCCCCAGCATTTT
len: 12; d_gene: NA; abundance: NA; v_gene: TRBV5-1; j_gene: TRBJ2-2; CDR3aa: CASSFGTGELFF; CDR3nt: TGCGCCAGCAGCTTCGGCACCGGGGAGCTGTTTTTT
len: 16; d_gene: TRBD1; abundance: NA; v_gene: TRBV7-7; j_gene: TRBJ2-2; CDR3aa: CASSPTGAPNTGELFF; CDR3nt: TGTGCTAGCAGTCCCACAGGGGCCCCGAACACCGGGGAGCTGTTTTTT
len: 13; d_gene: NA; abundance: few; v_gene: TRBV30; j_gene: TRBJ1-1; CDR3aa: CAWSGGWDTEAFF; CDR3nt: TGTGCCTGGAGCGGGGGGTGGGACACTGAAGCTTTCTTT
len: 13; d_gene: NA; abundance: NA; v_gene: TRBV12-3/TRBV12-4; j_gene: TRBJ2-5; CDR3aa: CASSPLPRGTQYF; CDR3nt: TGTGCCAGCAGTCCCCTCCCGCGGGGGACCCAGTACTTC
len: 14; d_gene: TRBD1; abundance: NA; v_gene: TRBV28; j_gene: TRBJ2-5; CDR3aa: CASSRDRGQETQYF; CDR3nt: TGTGCCAGCAGTCGGGACAGGGGGCAAGAGACCCAGTACTTC
len: 17; d_gene: NA; abundance: NA; v_gene: TRBV10-3; j_gene: TRBJ1-2; CDR3aa: CAITQRDNSNSNYGYTF; CDR3nt: TGTGCCATCACCCAGAGGGACAACTCCAATTCTAACTATGGCTACACCTTC
len: 12; d_gene: NA; abundance: NA; v_gene: TRBV19; j_gene: TRBJ1-2; CDR3aa: CASPIPGGGYTF; CDR3nt: TGTGCCAGTCCTATACCGGGAGGAGGCTACACCTTC
len: 12; d_gene: NA; abundance: NA; v_gene: TRBV30; j_gene: TRBJ1-5; CDR3aa: CAWSPSPGPQHF; CDR3nt: TGTGCCTGGAGCCCTTCACCGGGGCCCCAGCATTTT
len: 14; d_gene: TRBD1; abundance: NA; v_gene: TRBV28; j_gene: TRBJ1-4; CDR3aa: CASSSLTGDEKLFF; CDR3nt: TGTGCCAGCAGTTCCCTGACAGGGGACGAAAAACTGTTTTTT
len: 14; d_gene: TRBD1; abundance: NA; v_gene: TRBV6-5; j_gene: TRBJ1-2; CDR3aa: CASLEGARGLGYTF; CDR3nt: TGTGCCAGCCTCGAGGGGGCACGCGGTCTTGGCTACACCTTC
len: 15; d_gene: TRBD1; abundance: NA; v_gene: TRBV10-2; j_gene: TRBJ2-2; CDR3aa: CASSESIQGANRLFF; CDR3nt: TGCGCCAGCAGTGAGTCCATACAGGGGGCGAATAGGCTGTTTTTT
len: 13; d_gene: NA; abundance: NA; v_gene: TRBV7-6; j_gene: TRBJ2-3; CDR3aa: CASSLALTDTQYF; CDR3nt: TGTGCCAGCAGCTTAGCCCTCACAGATACGCAGTATTTT
len: 13; d_gene: NA; abundance: NA; v_gene: TRBV7-3; j_gene: TRBJ1-4; CDR3aa: CASSLTRSEKLFF; CDR3nt: TGTGCCAGCAGCTTAACTAGAAGCGAAAAACTGTTTTTT
len: 14; d_gene: TRBD1; abundance: NA; v_gene: TRBV5-1; j_gene: TRBJ1-5; CDR3aa: CASSKGQGGQPQHF; CDR3nt: TGCGCCAGCAGCAAGGGACAGGGCGGGCAGCCCCAGCATTTT
len: 14; d_gene: TRBD1; abundance: NA; v_gene: TRBV5-6; j_gene: TRBJ1-2; CDR3aa: CASSSGQGARGYTF; CDR3nt: TGTGCCAGCAGCTCCGGACAGGGGGCCCGCGGCTACACCTTC
len: 19; d_gene: TRBD1; abundance: once; v_gene: TRBV30; j_gene: TRBJ2-3; CDR3aa: CAWSEESYRGPTSTDTQYF; CDR3nt: TGTGCCTGGAGTGAAGAAAGTTATAGGGGGCCGACTAGCACAGATACGCAGTATTTT
len: 14; d_gene: NA; abundance: once; v_gene: TRBV11-3; j_gene: TRBJ1-1; CDR3aa: CASSPNGGNTEAFF; CDR3nt: TGTGCCAGCAGCCCCAATGGAGGGAACACTGAAGCTTTCTTT
len: 13; d_gene: NA; abundance: NA; v_gene: TRBV12-3/TRBV12-4; j_gene: TRBJ1-4; CDR3aa: CASSPREGEKLFF; CDR3nt: TGTGCCAGCAGCCCCCGTGAGGGCGAAAAACTGTTTTTT
len: 14; d_gene: NA; abundance: NA; v_gene: TRBV19; j_gene: TRBJ2-3; CDR3aa: CASSIPGHMDTQYF; CDR3nt: TGTGCCAGTAGTATACCGGGACATATGGATACGCAGTATTTT
len: 14; d_gene: NA; abundance: NA; v_gene: TRBV6-6; j_gene: TRBJ1-1; CDR3aa: CASRTTYSNTEAFF; CDR3nt: TGTGCCAGCAGGACTACTTATTCAAACACTGAAGCTTTCTTT
len: 16; d_gene: TRBD1; abundance: NA; v_gene: TRBV2; j_gene: TRBJ1-1; CDR3aa: CASSEDRTGRNTEAFF; CDR3nt: TGTGCCAGCAGTGAAGATCGGACAGGGAGGAACACTGAAGCTTTCTTT
len: 14; d_gene: TRBD1; abundance: NA; v_gene: TRBV29-1; j_gene: TRBJ1-1; CDR3aa: CSVDRGARNTEAFF; CDR3nt: TGCAGCGTCGACAGGGGGGCGAGGAACACTGAAGCTTTCTTT
len: 14; d_gene: NA; abundance: NA; v_gene: TRBV7-2; j_gene: TRBJ1-2; CDR3aa: CASSFLMTNYGYTF; CDR3nt: TGTGCCAGCAGCTTTCTAATGACTAACTATGGCTACACCTTC
len: 13; d_gene: TRBD2; abundance: NA; v_gene: TRBV29-1; j_gene: TRBJ2-7; CDR3aa: CSVLAGDLSEQYF; CDR3nt: TGCAGCGTTTTAGCGGGAGACTTATCCGAGCAGTACTTC
len: 16; d_gene: TRBD1; abundance: NA; v_gene: TRBV24-1; j_gene: TRBJ2-5; CDR3aa: CATSDFRTGAQETQYF; CDR3nt: TGTGCCACCAGTGATTTTAGGACAGGGGCTCAAGAGACCCAGTACTTC
len: 17; d_gene: TRBD1; abundance: NA; v_gene: TRBV20-1; j_gene: TRBJ1-1; CDR3aa: CSASDPGQGAGNTEAFF; CDR3nt: TGCAGTGCTAGTGATCCGGGACAGGGGGCGGGGAACACTGAAGCTTTCTTT